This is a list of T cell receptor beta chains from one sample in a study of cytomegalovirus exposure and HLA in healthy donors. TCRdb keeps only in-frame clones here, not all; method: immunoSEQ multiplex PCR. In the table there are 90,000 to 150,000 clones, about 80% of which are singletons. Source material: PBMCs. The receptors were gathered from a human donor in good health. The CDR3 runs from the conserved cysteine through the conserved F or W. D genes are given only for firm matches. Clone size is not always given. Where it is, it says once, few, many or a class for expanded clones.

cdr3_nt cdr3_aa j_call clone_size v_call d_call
TGTGCCAGCACCCGCAGTGTTTGGTACGAGCAGTACTTC CASTRSVWYEQYF TRBJ2-7 - TRBV6-1 -
TGTGCCAGCAGCTCGACAGGGTATACCTCTTACAATGAGCAGTTCTTC CASSSTGYTSYNEQFF TRBJ2-1 - TRBV4-2 TRBD1
TGCGCCAGCAGCCCGGGTCCCGAAGGCTACAATGAGCAGTTCTTC CASSPGPEGYNEQFF TRBJ2-1 - TRBV5-1 -
TGTGCCAGCTCACCACTGGAGGGAGAAAAACTGTTTTTT CASSPLEGEKLFF TRBJ1-4 - TRBV18 -
TGTGCCAGCAGCTGGAACCCCGGGACAGGGGCAGATACGCAGTATTTT CASSWNPGTGADTQYF TRBJ2-3 - TRBV7-2 TRBD1
TGTGCCAGCAGCCAAGACAATCTACTAGCGAAGACCACAGATACGCAGTATTTT CASSQDNLLAKTTDTQYF TRBJ2-3 - TRBV4-2 TRBD2
TGTGCCGGGCAAAGCGGAGGCTCCTACAATGAGCAGTTCTTC CAGQSGGSYNEQFF TRBJ2-1 - TRBV5-4 -
TGTGCCAGTATGATAGGTGATAGCAGCAATGAGCAGTTCTTC CASMIGDSSNEQFF TRBJ2-1 few TRBV19 -
TGTGCCAGCAGCTTTAGCGGGCCCTTTTCCTACGAGCAGTACTTC CASSFSGPFSYEQYF TRBJ2-7 - TRBV7-2 TRBD2
TGCAGCGCTCGTGGTACGGGGGGGGCGAACACCGGGGAGCTGTTTTTT CSARGTGGANTGELFF TRBJ2-2 - TRBV29-1 TRBD2
TGCAGTGTAGGGACAGTGTACGAGCAGTACTTC CSVGTVYEQYF TRBJ2-7 - TRBV20-1 TRBD1
TGTGCCAGCAGCCACAGAACTAGCGGGAGTTCCGAGACCCAGTACTTC CASSHRTSGSSETQYF TRBJ2-5 - TRBV14 TRBD2
TGTGCCAGCTCACCGGTCCAGGGGGGTGGCCCCAAAAACATTCAGTACTTC CASSPVQGGGPKNIQYF TRBJ2-4 - TRBV18 -
TGTGCCAGCACCACCCTAGGGGCCAACTATGGCTACACCTTC CASTTLGANYGYTF TRBJ1-2 - TRBV2 -
TGTGCCAGCAGTTTATCTTATCGGGACACCATATATTTT CASSLSYRDTIYF TRBJ1-3 once TRBV28 -
TGTGCCTGGAGTGTAAGGGCAGGGTCGACAGATACGCAGTATTTT CAWSVRAGSTDTQYF TRBJ2-3 few TRBV30 -
TGCAGCGTCCAGGGACTCCCTGGCGGGGAGCTGTTTTTT CSVQGLPGGELFF TRBJ2-2 few TRBV29-1 -
TGTGCCAGCAGGAACAAGAATCCGAACACTGAAGCTTTCTTT CASRNKNPNTEAFF TRBJ1-1 - TRBV6-5 -
TGTGCCAGTAGTGTCGGGACAGGGAGGGGGTACACTGAAGCTTTCTTT CASSVGTGRGYTEAFF TRBJ1-1 few TRBV19 TRBD1
TGTGCCAGCAGCCCATCGGCGGTAGACCAAGCTTTCTTT CASSPSAVDQAFF TRBJ1-1 few TRBV7-3 -
TGCGCCAGCAGCTTCCAGGGGGGACTGAACACTGAAGCTTTCTTT CASSFQGGLNTEAFF TRBJ1-1 - TRBV5-1 TRBD1
TGTGCCAGCTCACCACGACTAGGACAGAACACCGGGGAGCTGTTTTTT CASSPRLGQNTGELFF TRBJ2-2 - TRBV18 -
TGCGCCAGCAGCCGCCGACTAGCGGAGAACTACGAGCAGTACTTC CASSRRLAENYEQYF TRBJ2-7 - TRBV4-1 TRBD2
TGTGCCAGCAGCTTGGAACAGAATAATGAAAAACTGTTTTTT CASSLEQNNEKLFF TRBJ1-4 - TRBV5-8 -
TGTGCCTGGAGAGACAGGGGGCAGGGAGGTCAGCCCCAGCATTTT CAWRDRGQGGQPQHF TRBJ1-5 - TRBV30 TRBD1
TGTGCCAGCAGTGAAGCCATCCGCACAGATACGCAGTATTTT CASSEAIRTDTQYF TRBJ2-3 - TRBV2 -
TGTGCCAGCAGTGTTGACAGCAACTCCTACAATGAGCAGTTCTTC CASSVDSNSYNEQFF TRBJ2-1 - TRBV7-3 -
TGTGCCAGCAGCTTAACTAGCGGCAAACAGACCCAGTACTTC CASSLTSGKQTQYF TRBJ2-5 - TRBV7-9 TRBD2
TGTGCCAGCAGGAACCCGAGTGGGAGGGCTTTCTTT CASRNPSGRAFF TRBJ1-1 - TRBV6-5 -
TGTGCCAGCAGTTTATGGGAGGGGATGGGAAACACCATATATTTT CASSLWEGMGNTIYF TRBJ1-3 - TRBV28 -
TGTGCCAGCAGCCAAGGGGTAGGGGTGGCCACAGATACGCAGTATTTT CASSQGVGVATDTQYF TRBJ2-3 - TRBV4-2 -
TGTGCCAGCAGCTTATTAGAGGGATCTGTCACCCTAGATACGCAGTATTTT CASSLLEGSVTLDTQYF TRBJ2-3 - TRBV7-9 -
TGTGCCAGCAGTTCGCCGCCCGATAGCACCATATATTTT CASSSPPDSTIYF TRBJ1-3 - TRBV28 -
TGTGCCAGCAGCTTAGTAGCGGGGGCTTCCTACGAGCAGTACTTC CASSLVAGASYEQYF TRBJ2-7 few TRBV7-9 TRBD2
TGCGCCAGCAGCTCGGGACAGGGAGCTAACTATGGCTACACCTTC CASSSGQGANYGYTF TRBJ1-2 few TRBV5-1 TRBD1
TGCGCCAGCAGTCAATTGCAGGGTGCGGCTTTCTTT CASSQLQGAAFF TRBJ1-1 few TRBV23-1 -
TGTGCTAGTGGTTCGGGACAGGGGGCATATGGCTACACCTTC CASGSGQGAYGYTF TRBJ1-2 - TRBV12-5 TRBD1
TGTGCCAGTAGTAATAGGGGGTTGTCGGATGAGCAGTTCTTC CASSNRGLSDEQFF TRBJ2-1 once TRBV19 -
TGTGCCAACAGACCAGCGGGAGTGGTAGATACGCAGTATTTT CANRPAGVVDTQYF TRBJ2-3 - TRBV28 TRBD2
TGTTCCAGCAGCTTAGCGACAGGGCTCAACTACGAGCAGTACTTC CSSSLATGLNYEQYF TRBJ2-7 - TRBV7-9 TRBD1
TGTGCCAGCAGTTTATTAGGGACTGCAGCCTACGAGCAGTACTTC CASSLLGTAAYEQYF TRBJ2-7 - TRBV27 -
TGCGCCAGCAGCAAGGGACTAGCGGGGCGGGACGAGCAGTACTTC CASSKGLAGRDEQYF TRBJ2-7 - TRBV5-1 TRBD2
TGCGCCAGCAGTGAGTCTGGACACTCGGAGACCCAGTACTTC CASSESGHSETQYF TRBJ2-5 - TRBV10-1 -
TGCAGCGTTACGGGACAGAACACCGGGGAGCTGTTTTTT CSVTGQNTGELFF TRBJ2-2 - TRBV29-1 -
TGCGCCAGCAGCTTGGTAGGGCAGGGGATTACTGAAGCTTTCTTT CASSLVGQGITEAFF TRBJ1-1 few TRBV5-1 -
TGTGCCAGCAGCTTAGCGTCAGGGATCAATCAGCCCCAGCATTTT CASSLASGINQPQHF TRBJ1-5 - TRBV7-2 -
TGTGCCTGGAGCGATAGGGGCGGAGCTTTCTTT CAWSDRGGAFF TRBJ1-1 - TRBV30 -
TGCGGGGCGCGGGAGGGCCCTTACGAGCAGTACTTC CGAREGPYEQYF TRBJ2-7 - TRBV29-1 TRBD2
TGTGCCAGCAGGGCCGGCGGCTATGGCTACACCTTC CASRAGGYGYTF TRBJ1-2 - TRBV6-1 -
TGTGCCAGCAGCTTCGAGGGTAGGCAGCCCCAGCATTTT CASSFEGRQPQHF TRBJ1-5 - TRBV6-1 -
TGTGCCAGCTCAGAGATCGGGGGAAACTATGGCTACACCTTC CASSEIGGNYGYTF TRBJ1-2 - TRBV18 -
TGTGCCAGTACCTCTATAACGACAGTGAACACTGAAGCTTTCTTT CASTSITTVNTEAFF TRBJ1-1 - TRBV19 -